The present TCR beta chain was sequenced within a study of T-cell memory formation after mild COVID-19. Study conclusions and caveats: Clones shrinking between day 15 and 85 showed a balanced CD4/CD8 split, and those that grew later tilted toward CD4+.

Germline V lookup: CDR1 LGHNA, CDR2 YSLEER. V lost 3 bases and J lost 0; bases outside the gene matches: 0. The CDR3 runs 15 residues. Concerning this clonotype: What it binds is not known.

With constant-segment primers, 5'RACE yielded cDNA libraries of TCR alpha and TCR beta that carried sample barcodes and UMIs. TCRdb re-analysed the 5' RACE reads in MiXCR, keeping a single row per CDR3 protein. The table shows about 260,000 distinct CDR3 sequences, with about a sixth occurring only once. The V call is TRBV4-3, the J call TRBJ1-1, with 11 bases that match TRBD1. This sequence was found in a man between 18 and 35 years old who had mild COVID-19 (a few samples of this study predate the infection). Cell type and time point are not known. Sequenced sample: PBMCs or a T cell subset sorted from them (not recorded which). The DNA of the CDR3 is TGCGCCAGCAGCCAGGGACAGGGGGTGAACACTGAAGCTTTCTTT. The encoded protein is CASSQGQGVNTEAFF.